These T cell receptor beta chains were read from a single sample in a study of T cell clonotyping in hematopoietic cell transplantation. Assay used: immunoSEQ multiplex PCR; TCRdb lists only in-frame clones, some missing. The sample includes about 5,600 clones, around 81% seen only once; the top ten take 21%. The sample in question was peripheral blood mononuclear cells, obtained 100 days after allogeneic stem cell transplant. The origin of the receptors is a male patient aged 60 to 75 who had an allogeneic stem cell transplant, so T cells may come from the graft donor. Some clones in this sample may be carry-over from other donors' samples. Each CDR3 is given without its conserved first and last residue. A row's size may be missing; if present it is once, few, many or a size class.

>TRBV15|TRBJ2-2|.
ATSREWRRNTGELF
>TRBV6-5|TRBJ1-4|.
ASSYSTGENEKLF
>TRBV30|TRBJ2-6|.
AWTGTRGSGANVLT
>TRBV11-2|TRBJ1-5|.
ASSIQENQPQH
>TRBV6-5|TRBJ2-4|.
ASRQGEVQY
>TRBV5-1|TRBJ2-3|.
ASSLWTGDSDTQY
>TRBV7-8|TRBJ1-1|.
ASSLVGGHTEAF
>TRBV4-1|TRBJ2-7|once
ASSQEGEGTYEQY
>TRBV5-5|TRBJ2-1|.
ASSFPGEQF
>TRBV4-2|TRBJ2-7|.
ASSQVGRAKNEQY
>TRBV4-1|TRBJ1-4|.
ASSQDQVEKLF
>TRBV5-5|TRBJ1-2|.
ASSLFSTPPGYT
>TRBV30|TRBJ1-1|.
AWSPDRIRGEAF
>TRBV15|TRBJ2-2|.
ATSRGVPGTGELF
>TRBV6-6|TRBJ1-4|.
ASSTRGATNEKLF
>TRBV10-3|TRBJ2-7|few
AISGSYEQY
>TRBV7-2|TRBJ2-7|once
ASSLGVYEQY
>TRBV4-2|TRBJ2-1|.
ASNPWGERDEQF
>TRBV15|TRBJ1-2|medium-sized
ATSSFQSQNYGYT
>TRBV4-3|TRBJ2-4|.
ARPTLAKNIQY
>TRBV6-6|TRBJ2-3|.
ASSRRLESYTQY
>TRBV7-8|TRBJ2-7|.
ASSPGGGYEQY
>TRBV19|TRBJ2-2|few
ASSTLAGQSTGELF
>TRBV6-5|TRBJ1-1|.
ASSLGTGWTEAF
>TRBV9|TRBJ2-7|.
ASSTETSGSYEQY
>TRBV7-9|TRBJ2-1|.
ASSFLAGHEQF
>TRBV18|TRBJ2-1|.
ASSPGTSGLNEQF
>TRBV30|TRBJ1-4|.
AWKGYGEKLF
>TRBV30|TRBJ2-2|.
AWYPGLAGTGELF
>TRBV6-1|TRBJ2-3|once
ASSEPGLAADTQY
>TRBV14|TRBJ1-3|.
ASSQELTPGNTIY
>TRBV7-9|TRBJ2-5|.
ASSPKVQVLETQY
>TRBV30|.|.
ACKAGTGFYEQY
>TRBV7-2|TRBJ2-5|.
ASSRLGLDKETQY
>TRBV4-3|TRBJ1-3|hyperexpanded
ASSQRFGGRSGNTIY
>TRBV27|TRBJ2-7|.
ASSQLPGQNYEQY
>TRBV7-3|TRBJ2-3|.
ASSSAGLGGADTQY
>TRBV5-5|TRBJ2-2|.
ASSRGQTTGELF
>TRBV18|TRBJ2-2|few
ASSPAGGVNTGELF